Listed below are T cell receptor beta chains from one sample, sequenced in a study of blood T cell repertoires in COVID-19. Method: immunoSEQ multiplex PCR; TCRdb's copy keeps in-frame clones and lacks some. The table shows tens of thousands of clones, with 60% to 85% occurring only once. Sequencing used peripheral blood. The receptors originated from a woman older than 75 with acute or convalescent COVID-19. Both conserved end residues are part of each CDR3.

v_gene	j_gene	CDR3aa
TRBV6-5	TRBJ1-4	CASSSPGLWEREKLFF
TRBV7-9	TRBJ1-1	CASSLQGRGGTEAFF
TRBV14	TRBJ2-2	CASSQEGRQGWDTGELFF
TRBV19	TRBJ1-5	CASRSGQVPSGNQPQHF
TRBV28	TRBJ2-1	CASGLARLSYNEQFF
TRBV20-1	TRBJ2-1	CSASKEGAAYNEQFF
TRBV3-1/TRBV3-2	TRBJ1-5	CASSKGTGVGQPQHF
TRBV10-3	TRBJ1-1	CAISELEGSEAFF
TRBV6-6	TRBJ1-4	CASRDSKSEKLFF
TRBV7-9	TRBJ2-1	CASSSKTGGHYNEQFF
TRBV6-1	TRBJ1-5	CASSESHPQPQHF
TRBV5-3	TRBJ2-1	CSGGRRFSYNEQFF
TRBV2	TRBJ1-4	CASSPYREKLFF
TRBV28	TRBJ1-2	CASSLPGQGLYGYTF
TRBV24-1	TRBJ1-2	CATSDWSGLSSGYTF
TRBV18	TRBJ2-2	CASSTLESSRYTGELFF
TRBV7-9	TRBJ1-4	CASSFADPEGGKLFF
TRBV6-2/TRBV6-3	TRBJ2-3	CASSYGASGSVGTDTQYF
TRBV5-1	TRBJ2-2	CASSDPGQGITGELFF
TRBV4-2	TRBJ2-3	CASSPAPGQGVTDTQYF
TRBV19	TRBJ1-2	CASSPTRQGYGYTF
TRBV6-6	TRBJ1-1	CASRGTGGEPEAFF
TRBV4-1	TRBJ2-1	CAAGAGQAYNEQFF
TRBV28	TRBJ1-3	CASSSTRTGWNTIYF
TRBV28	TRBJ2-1	CASSPVRGTGFNEQFF
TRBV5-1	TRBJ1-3	CASSLTGVPSGNTIYF
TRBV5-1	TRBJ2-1	CASSDSGRPLYNEQFF
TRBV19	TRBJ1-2	CASSIGTESYGYTF
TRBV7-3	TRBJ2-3	CASSYTADTQYF
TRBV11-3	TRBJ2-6	CASSTRQSSGANVLTF
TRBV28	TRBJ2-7	CASKSDPVLAASGPYEQYF
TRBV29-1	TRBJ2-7	CSVEGQSQEQYF
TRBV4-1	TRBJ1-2	CASSPADRNYGYTF
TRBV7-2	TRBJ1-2	CASSLAWGESTF
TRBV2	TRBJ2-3	CASSRQQPGTDTQYF
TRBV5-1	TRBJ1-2	CASSGASRTGGNYGYTF
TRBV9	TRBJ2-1	CASSLMGQGGDEQFF
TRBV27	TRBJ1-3	CASSKIGGSGNTIYF
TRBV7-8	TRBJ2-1	CASSVDRDNEQFF
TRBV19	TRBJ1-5	CASSSPEGQGATSNQPQHF
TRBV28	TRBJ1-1	CASSLLGVANTEAFF
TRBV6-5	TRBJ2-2	CASSQGASIVGELFF
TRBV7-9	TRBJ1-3	CASSTGTGGFGGNTIYF
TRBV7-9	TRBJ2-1	CASSPHSGSQYGEQFF
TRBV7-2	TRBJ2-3	CASSPRGPGTQTDTQYF
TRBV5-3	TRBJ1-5	CARSVQVEGPNQPQHF
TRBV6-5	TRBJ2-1	CASKSGTKGRNEQFF
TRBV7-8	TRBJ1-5	CASSLATGLVGRSGNQPQHF
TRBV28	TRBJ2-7	CASRWDNYEQYF
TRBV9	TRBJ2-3	CASSAARGSTDTQYF
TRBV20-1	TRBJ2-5	CSASPGGTSGRETQYF
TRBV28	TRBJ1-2	CASSLGGSYTF
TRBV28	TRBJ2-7	CASSSTRLEYSYEQYF
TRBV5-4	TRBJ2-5	CASSLGTNVPETQYF
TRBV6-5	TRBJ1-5	CASSSVRQGGNQPQHF